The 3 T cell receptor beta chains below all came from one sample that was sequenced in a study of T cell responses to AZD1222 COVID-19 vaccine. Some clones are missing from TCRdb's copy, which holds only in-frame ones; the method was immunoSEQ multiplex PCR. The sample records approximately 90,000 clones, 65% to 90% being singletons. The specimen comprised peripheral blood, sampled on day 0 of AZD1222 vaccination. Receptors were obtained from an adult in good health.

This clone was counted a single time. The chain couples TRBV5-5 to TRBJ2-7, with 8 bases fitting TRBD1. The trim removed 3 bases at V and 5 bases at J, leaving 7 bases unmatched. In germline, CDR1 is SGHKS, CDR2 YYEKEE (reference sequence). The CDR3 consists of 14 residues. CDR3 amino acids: CASSWTGSGDEQYF. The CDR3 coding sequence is TGTGCCAGCAGCTGGACAGGGTCCGGGGACGAGCAGTACTTC.

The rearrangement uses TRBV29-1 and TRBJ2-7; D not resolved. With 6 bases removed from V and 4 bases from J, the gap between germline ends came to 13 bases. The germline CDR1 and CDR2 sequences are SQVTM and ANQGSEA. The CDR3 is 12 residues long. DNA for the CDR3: TGCAGCGTCGGAACCTCCCGATACGAGCAGTACTTC. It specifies CSVGTSRYEQYF.

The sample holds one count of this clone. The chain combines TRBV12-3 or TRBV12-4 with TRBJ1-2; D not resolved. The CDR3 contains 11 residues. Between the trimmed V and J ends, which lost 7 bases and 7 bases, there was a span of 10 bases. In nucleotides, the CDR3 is TGTGCCAGCACCGAGGTCGGTGGCTACACCTTC. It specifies CASTEVGGYTF.